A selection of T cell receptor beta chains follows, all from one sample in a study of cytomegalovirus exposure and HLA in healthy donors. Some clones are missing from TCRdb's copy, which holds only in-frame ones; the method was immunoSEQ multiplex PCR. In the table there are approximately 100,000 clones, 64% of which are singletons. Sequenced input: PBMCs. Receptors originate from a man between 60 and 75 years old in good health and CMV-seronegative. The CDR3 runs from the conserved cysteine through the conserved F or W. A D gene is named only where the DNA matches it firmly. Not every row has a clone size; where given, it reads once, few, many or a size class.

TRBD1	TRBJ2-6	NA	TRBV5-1	TGCGCCAGCAGCTTGTGGACAGGGGGCTCTGGGGCCAACGTCCTGACTTTC	CASSLWTGGSGANVLTF
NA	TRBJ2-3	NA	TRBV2	TGTGCCAGCAGTGAAAGCCTCACAGATACGCAGTATTTT	CASSESLTDTQYF
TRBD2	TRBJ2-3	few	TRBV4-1	TGCGCCAGCAGCCAGATAATAACTAGCGGGGGGGCCTCAGATACGCAGTATTTT	CASSQIITSGGASDTQYF
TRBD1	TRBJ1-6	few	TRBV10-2	TGCGCCAGCACCCCACTACAGGGGGCAAATAATTCACCCCTCCACTTT	CASTPLQGANNSPLHF
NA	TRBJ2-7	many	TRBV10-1	TGCGCCAGCAGTGAGACGTTGAGCTCCTACGAGCAGTACTTC	CASSETLSSYEQYF
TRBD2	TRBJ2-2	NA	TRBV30	TGTGCCTGTTATCCGGGACTAGCGGTAATCACCGGGGAGCTGTTTTTT	CACYPGLAVITGELFF
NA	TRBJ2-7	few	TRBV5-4	TGTGCCAGCAGCTTGTCCCAACAGGGCTACGAGCAGTACTTC	CASSLSQQGYEQYF
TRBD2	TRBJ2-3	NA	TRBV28	TGTGCCAGCAGTTTATACCGGGGGGGCCGGACAGATACGCAGTATTTT	CASSLYRGGRTDTQYF
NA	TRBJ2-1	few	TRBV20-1	TGCAGTACAGAGCGGGAGCAGTTCTTC	CSTEREQFF
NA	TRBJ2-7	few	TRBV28	TGTGCCAGCAGTTTGTTATCCCGGGACTCCGAGCAGTACTTC	CASSLLSRDSEQYF
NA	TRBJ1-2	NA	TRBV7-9	TGTGCCAGCAGCGCTAACAGGGTCCCTTTCTATGGCTACACCTTC	CASSANRVPFYGYTF
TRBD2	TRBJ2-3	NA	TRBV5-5	TGTGCCAGCAGCACAGTAGCGGGGGGGCTTGATACGCAGTATTTT	CASSTVAGGLDTQYF
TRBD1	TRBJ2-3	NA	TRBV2	TGTGCCAGCAGGAAGGGGGCAAACACAGATACGCAGTATTTT	CASRKGANTDTQYF
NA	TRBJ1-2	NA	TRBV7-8	TGTGCCAGCAGCCCCCTGGGTCAGGCCCTGAACTATGGCTACACCTTC	CASSPLGQALNYGYTF
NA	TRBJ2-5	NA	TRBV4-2	TGTGCCAGCAGCCAAGATGAAGGAGGCAGGGGAAGGGGGACCCAGTACTTC	CASSQDEGGRGRGTQYF
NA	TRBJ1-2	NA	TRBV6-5	TGTGCCAGCAGTTACTCGCGGGCGACTAGAGGATATGGCTACACCTTC	CASSYSRATRGYGYTF
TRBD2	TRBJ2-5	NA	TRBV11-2	TGTGCCAGCAGCTTAGGGGGAGGGCAGCAGACCCAGTACTTC	CASSLGGGQQTQYF
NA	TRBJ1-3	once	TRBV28	TGTGCCAGCAGTTTACGGGGGACGAGAACGGGAAACACCATATATTTT	CASSLRGTRTGNTIYF
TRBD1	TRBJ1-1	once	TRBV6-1	TGTGCCAGCAGTAACAGGGGAGACACTGAAGCTTTCTTT	CASSNRGDTEAFF
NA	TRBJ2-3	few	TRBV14	TGTGCCAGCAGCCAAGATGGGACTCAGTATTTT	CASSQDGTQYF
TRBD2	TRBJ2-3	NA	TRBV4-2	TGTGCCAGCAGCCCATTTGGGACTAGCGGGGGGGCAGATACGCAGTATTTT	CASSPFGTSGGADTQYF
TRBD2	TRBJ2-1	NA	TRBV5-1	TGCGCCAGCGCGGGAGTAGGATTCAATGAGCAGTTCTTC	CASAGVGFNEQFF
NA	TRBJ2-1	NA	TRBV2	TGTGCCAGCAGTGACAGGGGCCACAATGAGCAGTTCTTC	CASSDRGHNEQFF
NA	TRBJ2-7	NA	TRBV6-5	TGTGCCACCGGACTGGGGATAAGCTCCTACGAGCAGTACTTC	CATGLGISSYEQYF
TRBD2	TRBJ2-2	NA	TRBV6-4	TGTGCCAGCAGTAAAAGGGGGCTAGCGGGAGATCGCACCGGGGAGCTGTTTTTT	CASSKRGLAGDRTGELFF
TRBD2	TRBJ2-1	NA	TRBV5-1	TGCGCCAGCAGCCCCCCCCTAGCGGGAGGGCCGGGTGAGCAGTTCTTC	CASSPPLAGGPGEQFF
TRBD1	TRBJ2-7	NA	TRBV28	TGTGCCAGCAGTTCTCTCGGGACAGGGCCCTACGAGCAGTACTTC	CASSSLGTGPYEQYF
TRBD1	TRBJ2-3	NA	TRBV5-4	TGTGCCAGCAGCCTAGGACAGGGGGAGGGCACAGATACGCAGTATTTT	CASSLGQGEGTDTQYF
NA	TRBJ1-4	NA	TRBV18	TGTGCCAGCTCAGCAACTACACGGGGGGTTAATGAAAAACTGTTTTTT	CASSATTRGVNEKLFF
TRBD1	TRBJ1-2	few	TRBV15	TGTGCCACCAGCAGAGATAGCCTGGACAGGGTCGGTGGCTACACCTTC	CATSRDSLDRVGGYTF
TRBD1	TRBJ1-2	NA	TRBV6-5	TGTGCCAGCAGTCCCGGGACAGGGGGCGGCTACACCTTC	CASSPGTGGGYTF
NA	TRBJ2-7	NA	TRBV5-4	TGTGCCAGCAGCTTGGGCGGCTACGAGCAGTACTTC	CASSLGGYEQYF
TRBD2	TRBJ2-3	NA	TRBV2	TGTGCCAGCAGTGCCACTAGCGAGGGTACGCAGTATTTT	CASSATSEGTQYF
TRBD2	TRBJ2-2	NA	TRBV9	TGTGCCAGCAGCGCCCAGCCGGGACTAGCGGGAGTGGTCGGGGAGCTGTTTTTT	CASSAQPGLAGVVGELFF
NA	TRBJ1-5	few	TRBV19	TGTGCCAGTAGGGGGCTCGGCAATCAGCCCCAGCATTTT	CASRGLGNQPQHF
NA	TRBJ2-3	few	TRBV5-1	TGCGCCAGCAGTATCGTGGGGGGGCTCACAGATACGCAGTATTTT	CASSIVGGLTDTQYF
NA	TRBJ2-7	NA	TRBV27	TGTGCCAGCAGTCCCAGGGTTCCCACCTACGAGCAGTACTTC	CASSPRVPTYEQYF
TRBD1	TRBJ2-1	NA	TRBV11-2	TGTGCCAGCAGCTTAGCTGTAGTCGGGACAGGGTCCTACAATGAGCAGTTCTTC	CASSLAVVGTGSYNEQFF
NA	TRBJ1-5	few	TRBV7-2	TGTGCCAGCAGCTTTATTGGCAGTACCAATCAGCCCCAGCATTTT	CASSFIGSTNQPQHF
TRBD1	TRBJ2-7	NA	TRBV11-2	TGTGCCAGCAGCAAAGGACCGACAGGGGGGTTGGGTGAGCAGTACTTC	CASSKGPTGGLGEQYF
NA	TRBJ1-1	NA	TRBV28	TGTGCCAGCAGCCCTGACAGCCTTACGAATGAAGCTTTCTTT	CASSPDSLTNEAFF
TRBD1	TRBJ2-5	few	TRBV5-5	TGTGCCAGCAGCTTGGGGGACAGGCTACAAGAGACCCAGTACTTC	CASSLGDRLQETQYF
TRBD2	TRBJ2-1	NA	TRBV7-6	TGTGCCAGCAGCTTAATAATTGCTAGCGGATACAATGAGCAGTTCTTC	CASSLIIASGYNEQFF
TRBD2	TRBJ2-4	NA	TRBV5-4	TGTGCCAGCAGTCGGCTAGCGGGAAGCGTAGCCAAAAACATTCAGTACTTC	CASSRLAGSVAKNIQYF
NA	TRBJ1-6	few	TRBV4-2	TGTGCCAGCAGGGTTGGGCTTTCACCCCTCCACTTT	CASRVGLSPLHF
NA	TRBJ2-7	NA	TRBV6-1	TGTGCCACCGGGACAAAGGGGTACGAGCAGTACTTC	CATGTKGYEQYF
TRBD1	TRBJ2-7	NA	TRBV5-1	TGCGCCAGCCCCTTGGACAGGGACGAGCAGTACTTC	CASPLDRDEQYF
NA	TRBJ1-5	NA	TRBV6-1	TGTGCCAGCAGCCCTACAGGGCGCAATCAGCCCCAGCATTTT	CASSPTGRNQPQHF
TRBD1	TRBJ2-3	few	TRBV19	TGTGCCAGTAGTATTAGGACAGGGACAGATACGCAGTATTTT	CASSIRTGTDTQYF
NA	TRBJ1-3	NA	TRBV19	TGTGCCAGTAGTACAGTGGGAGGCTCTGGAAACACCATATATTTT	CASSTVGGSGNTIYF
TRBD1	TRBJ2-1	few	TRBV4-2	TGTGCCAGCAGCCAAGGAGGGGGCCCCTACAATGAGCAGTTCTTC	CASSQGGGPYNEQFF
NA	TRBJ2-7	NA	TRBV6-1	TGTGCCAGCGTCTTACCGGGTACCTACGAGCAGTACTTC	CASVLPGTYEQYF
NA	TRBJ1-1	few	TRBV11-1	TGTGCCAGCAGCTTAGACATACTGAACACTGAAGCTTTCTTT	CASSLDILNTEAFF